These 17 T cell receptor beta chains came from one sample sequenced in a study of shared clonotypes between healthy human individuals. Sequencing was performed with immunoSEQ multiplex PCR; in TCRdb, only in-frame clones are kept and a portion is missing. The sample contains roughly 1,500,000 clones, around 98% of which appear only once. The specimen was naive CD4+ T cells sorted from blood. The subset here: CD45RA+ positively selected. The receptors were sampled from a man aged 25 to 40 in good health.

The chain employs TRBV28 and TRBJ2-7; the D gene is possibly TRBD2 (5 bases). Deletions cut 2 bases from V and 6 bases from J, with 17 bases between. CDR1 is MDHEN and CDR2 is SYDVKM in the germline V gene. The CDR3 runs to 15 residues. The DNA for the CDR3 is TGTGCCAGCAGTTTAAGCGGTCCCAGTGGAAGCGAGCAGTACTTC. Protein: CASSLSGPSGSEQYF.

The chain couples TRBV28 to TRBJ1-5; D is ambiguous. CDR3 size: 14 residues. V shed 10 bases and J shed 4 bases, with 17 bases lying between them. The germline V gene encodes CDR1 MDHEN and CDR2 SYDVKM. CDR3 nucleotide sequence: TGTGCCACCTCGGTAGGCCTCGGGAATCAGCCCCAGCATTTT. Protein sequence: CATSVGLGNQPQHF.

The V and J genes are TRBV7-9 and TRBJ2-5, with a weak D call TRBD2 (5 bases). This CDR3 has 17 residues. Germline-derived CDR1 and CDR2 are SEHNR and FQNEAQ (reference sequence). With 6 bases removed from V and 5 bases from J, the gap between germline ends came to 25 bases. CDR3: CASSSGIGVFYMETQYF. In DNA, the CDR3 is TGTGCCAGCAGTTCAGGTATCGGGGTCTTCTATATGGAGACCCAGTACTTC.

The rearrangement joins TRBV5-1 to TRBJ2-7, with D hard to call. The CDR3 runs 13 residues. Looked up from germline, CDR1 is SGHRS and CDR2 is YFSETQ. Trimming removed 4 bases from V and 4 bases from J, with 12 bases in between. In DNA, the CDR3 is TGCGCCAGCAGCCCCGACTTAGGGTACGAGCAGTACTTC. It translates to CASSPDLGYEQYF.

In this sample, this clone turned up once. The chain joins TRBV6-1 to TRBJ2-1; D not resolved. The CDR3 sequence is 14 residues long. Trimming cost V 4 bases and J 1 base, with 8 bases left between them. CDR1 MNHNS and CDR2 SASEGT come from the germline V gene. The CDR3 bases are TGTGCCAGCAGTGGGGGTCGATCCTACAATGAGCAGTTCTTC. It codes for CASSGGRSYNEQFF.

In DNA, the CDR3 is TGTGCCAGCAGTTTCCGCCCAGGACTGAACTATGGCTACACCTTC. Translated, it gives CASSFRPGLNYGYTF. This chain uses TRBV27 with TRBJ1-2; D gene ambiguous. CDR1 is MNHEY, CDR2 SMNVEV, per germline (reference sequence). V was clipped by 3 bases and J by 2 bases, with 13 bases between them. The CDR3 extends over 15 amino acids.

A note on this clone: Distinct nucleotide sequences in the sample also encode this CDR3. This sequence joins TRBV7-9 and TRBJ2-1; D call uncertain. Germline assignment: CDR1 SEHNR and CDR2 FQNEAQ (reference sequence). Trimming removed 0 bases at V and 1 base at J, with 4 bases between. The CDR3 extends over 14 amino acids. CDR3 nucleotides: TGTGCCAGCAGCTTAGCGGGGTCCTACAATGAGCAGTTCTTC. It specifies CASSLAGSYNEQFF.

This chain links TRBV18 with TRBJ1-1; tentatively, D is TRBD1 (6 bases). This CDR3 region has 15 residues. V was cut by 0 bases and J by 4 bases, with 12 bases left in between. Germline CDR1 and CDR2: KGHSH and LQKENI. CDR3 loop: CASSPPSRQATEAFF. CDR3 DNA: TGTGCCAGCTCACCACCGTCTCGACAGGCCACTGAAGCTTTCTTT.

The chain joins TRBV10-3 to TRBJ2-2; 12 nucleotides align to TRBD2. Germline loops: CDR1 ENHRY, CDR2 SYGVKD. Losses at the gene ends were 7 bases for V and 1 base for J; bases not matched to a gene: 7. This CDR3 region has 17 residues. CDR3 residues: CAINQLAGGGNTGELFF. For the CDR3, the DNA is TGTGCCATCAATCAACTAGCGGGAGGTGGGAACACCGGGGAGCTGTTTTTT.

Here the CDR3 reads CASSLGTDTGELFF. The CDR3 nucleotides are TGTGCCAGCTCACTTGGGACTGACACCGGGGAGCTGTTTTTT. This chain joins TRBV18 and TRBJ2-2; D possibly corresponds to TRBD2 (6 bases). Germline CDR1 is KGHSH and CDR2 is LQKENI. The CDR3 has 14 residues. The V end was cut by 4 bases, the J end by 3 bases, with 9 bases between.

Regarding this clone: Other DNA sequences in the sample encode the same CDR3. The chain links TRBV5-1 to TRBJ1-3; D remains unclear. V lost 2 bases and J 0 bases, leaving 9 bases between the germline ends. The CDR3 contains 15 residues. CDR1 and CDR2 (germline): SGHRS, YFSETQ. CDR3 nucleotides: TGCGCCAGCAGCTTAGACGGACGCTCTGGAAACACCATATATTTT. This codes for CASSLDGRSGNTIYF.

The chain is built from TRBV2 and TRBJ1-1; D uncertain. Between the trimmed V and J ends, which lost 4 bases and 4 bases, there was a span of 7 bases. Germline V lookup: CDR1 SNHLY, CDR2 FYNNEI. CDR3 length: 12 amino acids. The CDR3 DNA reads TGTGCCAGCAGTGCTTGGGTCACTGAAGCTTTCTTT. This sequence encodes CASSAWVTEAFF. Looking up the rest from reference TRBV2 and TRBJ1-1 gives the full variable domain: EPEVTQTPSHQVTQMGQEVILRCVPISNHLYFYWYRQILGQKVEFLVSFYNNEISEKSEIFDDQFSVERPDGSNFTLKIRSTKLEDSAMYFCASSAWVTEAFFGQGTRLTVV.

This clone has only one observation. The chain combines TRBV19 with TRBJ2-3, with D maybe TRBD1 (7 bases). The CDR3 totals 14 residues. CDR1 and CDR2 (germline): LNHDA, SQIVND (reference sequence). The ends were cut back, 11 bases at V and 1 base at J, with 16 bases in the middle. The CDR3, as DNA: TGTGCCGTCGGCCGGGGGACAGGCACAGATACGCAGTATTTT. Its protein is CAVGRGTGTDTQYF.

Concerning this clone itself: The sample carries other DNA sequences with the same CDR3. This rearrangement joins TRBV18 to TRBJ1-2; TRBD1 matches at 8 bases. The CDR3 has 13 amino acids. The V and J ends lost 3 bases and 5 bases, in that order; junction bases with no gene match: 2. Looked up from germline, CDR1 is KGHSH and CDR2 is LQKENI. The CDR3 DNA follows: TGTGCCAGCTCACCGGACAGGGTATATGGCTACACCTTC. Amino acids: CASSPDRVYGYTF.

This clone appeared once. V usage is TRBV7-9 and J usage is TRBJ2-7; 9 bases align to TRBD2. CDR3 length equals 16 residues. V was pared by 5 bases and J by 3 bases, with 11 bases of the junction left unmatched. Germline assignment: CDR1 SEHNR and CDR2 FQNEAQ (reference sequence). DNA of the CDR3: TGTGCCAGCAGCCCGCTCAGCCCTAGCGGGGACTACGAGCAGTACTTC. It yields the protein CASSPLSPSGDYEQYF. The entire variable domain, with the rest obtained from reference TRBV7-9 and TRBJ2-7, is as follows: DTGVSQNPRHKITKRGQNVTFRCDPISEHNRLYWYRQTLGQGPEFLTYFQNEAQLEKSRLLSDRFSAERPKGSFSTLEIQRTEQGDSAMYLCASSPLSPSGDYEQYFGPGTRLTVT.

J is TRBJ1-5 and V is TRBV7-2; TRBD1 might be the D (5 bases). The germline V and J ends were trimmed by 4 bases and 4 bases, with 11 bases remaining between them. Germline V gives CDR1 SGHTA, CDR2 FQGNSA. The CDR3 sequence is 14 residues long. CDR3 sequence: CASSSSGPNQPQHF. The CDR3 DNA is TGTGCCAGCAGCTCGTCGGGGCCTAATCAGCCCCAGCATTTT.

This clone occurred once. The CDR3: CASSSGSLLYEQYF. CDR3 nucleotide sequence: TGTGCCAGCAGCTCGGGATCCCTTCTCTACGAGCAGTACTTC. The genes are TRBV7-2 and TRBJ2-7; a possible D gene is TRBD2 (5 bases). Trimming removed 4 bases at V and 3 bases at J, with 13 bases between. The CDR3 covers 14 residues. The V gene's germline CDR1 is SGHTA and CDR2 FQGNSA.